This TCR beta chain is from a study of type 1 regulatory T cells. Study-level information: T-allo10 is an in vitro-generated, Tr1-enriched CD4 T cell product specific for alloantigen.

MiXCR was run by TCRdb on the reads, yielding one entry per CDR3 protein. The repertoire holds about 74,000 distinct CDR3 sequences, with 50% to 70% as singletons. T-allo10 cells from the graft donor were described as anergic, host-alloantigen-specific, and alloantigen-specific suppressors. On this clonotype itself: Its antigen is undetermined.

This sequence was found in a human donor in good health. The sample was cultured T cells, either the whole culture or a sorted T cell fraction (not recorded which). The subset: Tr1-enriched cell product generated in vitro against host alloantigens.

CDR3 coding DNA: TGCGCCAGCAGCTTGGTGGGGGATGGCTACACCTTC. Amino acids: CASSLVGDGYTF. The V gene is TRBV5-1, the J gene TRBJ1-2, with D possibly TRBD1 on 5 matching bases. The CDR3 sequence is 12 residues long. Germline V gene sequence: CDR1 SGHRS, CDR2 YFSETQ. V was trimmed by 0 bases and J by 6 bases, leaving 6 bases between them.